This passage covers 28 T cell receptor beta chains from one sample sequenced in a study of T cell responses to AZD1222 COVID-19 vaccine. TCRdb's copy holds only in-frame clones and misses some; the assay was immunoSEQ multiplex PCR. The profile covers roughly 30,000 clones, with approximately 80% appearing a single time and around 4.5% taken by the ten largest. Sequenced material: peripheral blood, taken 28 days after the second AZD1222 dose. These receptors were collected from an adult who received the AZD1222 COVID-19 vaccine.

The chain couples TRBV12-3 or TRBV12-4 to TRBJ2-7, with D unresolved. The CDR3 runs to 13 residues. Trimming took off 3 bases at V and 6 bases at J, with 12 bases between the two ends. The CDR3 here is CASSFSLGSEQYV. CDR3 nucleotides: TGTGCCAGCAGTTTTAGTCTAGGAAGCGAGCAGTACGTC.

The rearrangement links TRBV6-5 to TRBJ2-5, with TRBD1 identical over 9 bases. V was clipped by 6 bases and J by 4 bases; unmatched bases: 6. The CDR3 has 14 amino acids. CDR1 is MNHEY, CDR2 SVGAGI, per germline. CDR3 sequence (DNA): TGTGCCAGCAGCGCACAGGGGGCAGGAGAGACCCAGTACTTC. Its translation is CASSAQGAGETQYF.

This clone was counted a few times. Relative to the germline gene, one junction end is altered; a read error may explain this. The CDR3 is CASSLRGGARPRHF. DNA for the CDR3: TGTGCCAGCAGCTTAAGAGGCGGGGCCAGACCTCGTCACTTC. The V call is TRBV7-2, the J call TRBJ1-2; the D gene is possibly TRBD1 (5 bases). Germline V gene data show CDR1 as SGHTA and CDR2 as FQGNSA. The CDR3 is 14 amino acids.

The chain employs TRBV4-2 and TRBJ2-3; D is ambiguous. The V and J ends lost 1 base and 6 bases respectively, with 11 bases between them. This CDR3 contains 14 residues. Germline V lookup: CDR1 LGHNA, CDR2 YNFKEQ. The CDR3 loop is CASSQALVVDTQYF. Written as DNA, the CDR3 is TGTGCCAGCAGCCAAGCCCTAGTAGTCGATACGCAGTATTTT.

This chain uses TRBV19 with TRBJ1-2; TRBD1 is a possible D gene (6 bases). Germline CDR1 LNHDA, CDR2 SQIVND (reference sequence). The CDR3 has 15 residues. Trimming removed 5 bases at V and 5 bases at J, with 18 bases between. The CDR3 sequence: CASSPWARGSYGYTF. The CDR3 DNA reads as TGTGCCAGTAGTCCATGGGCCAGGGGAAGTTATGGCTACACCTTC. The full variable domain, rest sourced from reference TRBV19 and TRBJ1-2, is DGGITQSPKYLFRKEGQNVTLSCEQNLNHDAMYWYRQDPGQGLRLIYYSQIVNDFQKGDIAEGYSVSREKKESFPLTVTSAQKNPTAFYLCASSPWARGSYGYTFGSGTRLTVV.

The chain couples TRBV18 to TRBJ1-5; TRBD1 agrees at 11 bases. Germline V gene lookup returns CDR1 KGHSH and CDR2 LQKENI. V shed 3 bases and J 7 bases; nucleotides not matched to a gene: 8. This CDR3 has 16 amino acids. CDR3 sequence (DNA): TGTGCCAGCTCACCGCTTGGGACAGGGGGTTGGCAGCCCCAGCATTTT. This codes for CASSPLGTGGWQPQHF.

This clone was picked up a small number of times. The V and J genes are TRBV30 and TRBJ1-1; maybe TRBD1 (5 bases). Trimming cost V 8 bases and J 7 bases, with 14 bases left between them. CDR1 is GTSNPN, CDR2 SVGIG, per germline (reference sequence). The CDR3 contains 11 residues. The CDR3 sequence: CAGGRINEAFF. DNA for the CDR3: TGTGCCGGGGGACGGATAAATGAAGCTTTCTTT. Full variable domain (outside the CDR3, taken from reference TRBV30 and TRBJ1-1): SQTIHQWPATLVQPVGSPLSLECTVEGTSNPNLYWYRQAAGRGLQLLFYSVGIGQISSEVPQNLSASRPQDRQFILSSKKLLLSDSGFYLCAGGRINEAFFGQGTRLTVV.

The rearrangement uses TRBV5-1 and TRBJ2-1; weak D call: TRBD1 (5 bases). Trimming cost V 0 bases and J 2 bases, with 9 bases left between them. Per the germline V gene, CDR1 is SGHRS and CDR2 is YFSETQ. The CDR3 contains 15 residues. The CDR3 nucleotides are TGCGCCAGCAGCTTGGTGTCAGGGACCTACAATGAGCAGTTCTTC. Amino acids: CASSLVSGTYNEQFF.

The genes are TRBV13 and TRBJ1-4; D is perhaps TRBD1 (5 bases). V lost 4 bases to trimming and J lost 0 bases, with 12 bases between them. This CDR3 has 16 amino acids. Germline V CDR1 and CDR2: PRHDT, FYEKMQ (reference sequence). The CDR3 sequence: CASSSHDSATNEKLFF. The CDR3, as DNA: TGTGCCAGCAGCTCCCACGACAGTGCAACTAATGAAAAACTGTTTTTT. The full variable domain, with the rest looked up from reference TRBV13 and TRBJ1-4, is AAGVIQSPRHLIKEKRETATLKCYPIPRHDTVYWYQQGPGQDPQFLISFYEKMQSDKGSIPDRFSAQQFSDYHSELNMSSLELGDSALYFCASSSHDSATNEKLFFGSGTQLSVL.

CDR3 sequence: CASSIDRASTDTQYF. The CDR3, as DNA: TGTGCCAGTAGTATAGACAGGGCTAGCACAGATACGCAGTATTTT. The genes are TRBV19 and TRBJ2-3; weak D call: TRBD1 (5 bases). Looked up from germline, CDR1 is LNHDA and CDR2 is SQIVND (reference sequence). CDR3 length: 15 residues. Deletions cut 0 bases from V and 0 bases from J, with 7 bases between.

The V and J genes are TRBV3-1 (or the pseudogene TRBV3-2) and TRBJ1-1; TRBD1 might be the D (6 bases). CDR1 is LGHDT and CDR2 is YNNKEL in the germline V gene (reference sequence). CDR3 length: 13 amino acids. Trimming left V 3 bases short and J 3 bases short, with 8 bases between. CDR3 protein: CASSQGADTEAFF. The DNA for the CDR3 is TGTGCCAGCAGCCAGGGGGCGGACACTGAAGCTTTCTTT.

This clone appeared once. The chain couples TRBV5-1 to TRBJ1-1; D not certain. Germline CDR1 is SGHRS and CDR2 is YFSETQ. Between the trimmed V and J ends, which lost 0 bases and 2 bases, there was a span of 11 bases. The CDR3 totals 15 residues. This CDR3 is CASSLESEINTEAFF. CDR3 coding DNA: TGCGCCAGCAGCTTGGAATCAGAGATAAACACTGAAGCTTTCTTT.

The chain links TRBV5-6 to TRBJ2-2; a possible D gene is TRBD1 (6 bases). The CDR3 has 18 residues. The germline V gene has CDR1 SGHDT and CDR2 YYEEEE. Trimming removed 1 base from V and 5 bases from J, with 21 bases in between. DNA for the CDR3: TGTGCCAGCAGCTTGTTCAGGGAAGGGGGATATAGGACCGGGGAGCTGTTTTTT. Its translation: CASSLFREGGYRTGELFF.

This rearrangement joins TRBV10-3 to TRBJ1-1; 7 bases line up with TRBD1. The trim removed 6 bases at V and 10 bases at J, leaving 17 bases unmatched. Germline V lookup: CDR1 ENHRY, CDR2 SYGVKD. There are 15 residues in the CDR3. The CDR3 bases are TGTGCCATCAGCCCTACGGGACAGCTCCCGGGGAGAGCTTTCTTT. It yields the protein CAISPTGQLPGRAFF.

J is TRBJ2-7 and V is TRBV6-5, with 8 bases fitting TRBD2. In germline, CDR1 is MNHEY, CDR2 SVGAGI. J was trimmed by 0 bases and V by 0 bases; bases with no gene match: 4. The CDR3 is 16 amino acids. The CDR3 is CASSYSGGGLSYEQYF. DNA of the CDR3: TGTGCCAGCAGTTACTCAGGCGGGGGGCTCTCCTACGAGCAGTACTTC.

This clone was recorded only once. V is TRBV7-2 and J is TRBJ2-7; maybe TRBD2 (6 bases). Germline lookup yields CDR1 SGHTA and CDR2 FQGNSA. CDR3 length equals 14 residues. V shed 3 bases and J shed 11 bases, with 20 bases lying between them. The CDR3 protein is CASSLDYTDLSKYF. The CDR3 DNA reads as TGTGCCAGCAGCTTGGACTATACCGATCTCTCGAAGTACTTC.

The J gene is TRBJ2-7, the V gene TRBV5-6; D is unresolved. CDR1 is SGHDT and CDR2 is YYEEEE in the germline V gene. V was clipped by 0 bases and J by 7 bases, with 8 bases between them. CDR3 length: 12 amino acids. The CDR3 is CASSLGMREQYV. The CDR3 DNA follows: TGTGCCAGCAGCTTGGGGATGAGGGAGCAGTACGTC.

The CDR3 here is CATSTGHPSYEQYF. CDR3 in DNA: TGTGCCACCAGCACAGGACATCCTTCCTACGAGCAGTACTTC. The chain uses TRBV15 and TRBJ2-7; TRBD1 might be the D (5 bases). V lost 4 bases to trimming and J lost 1 base, with 11 bases between them. The V gene's germline CDR1 is LNHNV and CDR2 YYDKDF (reference sequence). This CDR3 contains 14 residues.

The J gene is TRBJ2-7, the V gene TRBV2; D is undetermined. This CDR3 region has 13 residues. The ends were cut back, 9 bases at V and 0 bases at J, with 12 bases in the middle. Germline CDR1 is SNHLY and CDR2 is FYNNEI. CDR3 DNA sequence: TGTGCCAGTGGGATGGACGGCTCCTACGAGCAGTACTTC. Residues: CASGMDGSYEQYF.

This clone has a handful of counts. V usage is TRBV7-3 and J usage is TRBJ2-1; maybe TRBD2 (5 bases). The CDR3 totals 15 residues. The V end lost 6 bases, the J end lost 2 bases, and 14 bases lay between the germline ends. CDR1 SGHTA and CDR2 FQGTGA come from the germline V gene. CDR3 nucleotides: TGTGCCAGCAGTCCCGCGGGCAGAGCCTACAATGAGCAGTTCTTC. Translating it yields CASSPAGRAYNEQFF.

This rearrangement joins TRBV28 to TRBJ2-3; TRBD1 matches 8 bases. Per the germline V gene, CDR1 is MDHEN and CDR2 is SYDVKM. The CDR3 totals 15 residues. Trimming took 7 bases from V and 1 from J; bases not matched to a gene: 7. CDR3 protein: CASTLWGQGTDTQYF. As DNA, the CDR3 is TGTGCCAGCACCTTGTGGGGACAGGGCACAGATACGCAGTATTTT.

The chain has TRBV25-1 and TRBJ1-1; D is uncertain. CDR3 length: 13 residues. The V end was cut by 4 bases, the J end by 0 bases, with 6 bases between. CDR1 and CDR2 from the germline V gene are MGHDK and SYGVNS. The CDR3 nucleotides are TGTGCCAGCAGTGTACAGATGAACACTGAAGCTTTCTTT. It is translated as CASSVQMNTEAFF.

The chain employs TRBV10-1 and TRBJ2-1; possibly TRBD1 or TRBD2 for D (6 bases each). Trimming shortened V by 7 bases and J by 6 bases, and 19 bases separated the two germline ends. CDR1 and CDR2 (germline): WNHNN, SYGVQD (reference sequence). This CDR3 contains 15 residues. CDR3 loop: CASTPRAGGSNEQFF. The DNA of the CDR3 is TGCGCCAGCACCCCCAGGGCCGGGGGCTCCAATGAGCAGTTCTTC.

The chain is built from TRBV5-8 and TRBJ1-2; the D gene is possibly TRBD1 (5 bases). The CDR3 loop spans 14 amino acids. V was clipped by 2 bases and J by 3 bases, with 11 bases between them. Germline loops: CDR1 SGHTS, CDR2 YDEGEE. CDR3: CASSFSWGDYGYTF. The CDR3 bases are TGTGCCAGCAGCTTCTCCTGGGGCGACTATGGCTACACCTTC. Looking up the rest from reference TRBV5-8 and TRBJ1-2 gives the full variable domain: EAGVTQSPTHLIKTRGQQATLRCSPISGHTSVYWYQQALGLGLQFLLWYDEGEERNRGNFPPRFSGRQFPNYSSELNVNALELEDSALYLCASSFSWGDYGYTFGSGTRLTVV.

This chain joins TRBV7-3 and TRBJ2-3; 7 nucleotides agree with TRBD2. This CDR3 region has 15 residues. Germline CDR1 SGHTA, CDR2 FQGTGA. Trimming removed 8 bases from V and 0 bases from J; junction bases left unmatched: 8. As DNA, the CDR3 is TGTGCCAGCTCCGGGGGAGGGATTAGCACAGATACGCAGTATTTT. Protein product: CASSGGGISTDTQYF.

The V call is TRBV18, the J call TRBJ1-2; 7 bases are shared with TRBD1. CDR3 size: 15 residues. CDR1 and CDR2 from the germline V gene are KGHSH and LQKENI. V lost 4 bases to trimming and J lost 5 bases; unmatched junction nucleotides: 10. In DNA, the CDR3 is TGTGCCAGCTCACTCAATCAGGGGGTCGAGTATGGCTACACCTTC. It specifies CASSLNQGVEYGYTF.

This sequence joins TRBV7-2 and TRBJ2-3; either TRBD1 or TRBD2 may supply D (5 bases each). With 3 bases removed from V and 1 base from J, the gap between germline ends came to 8 bases. This CDR3 has 14 amino acids. Germline values: CDR1 SGHTA, CDR2 FQGNSA. CDR3 residues: CASSFRDGTDTQYF. The CDR3 nucleotides read TGTGCCAGCAGCTTTAGGGACGGCACAGATACGCAGTATTTT.

V is TRBV7-3 and J is TRBJ2-1; D gene unclear. The germline V and J ends were trimmed by 11 bases and 0 bases, with 20 bases remaining between them. Germline CDR1 reads SGHTA; CDR2 reads FQGTGA. The CDR3 length is 16 residues. The CDR3, as DNA: TGTGCCGGTCCCCCCCTGACGGTTAGCTCCTACAATGAGCAGTTCTTC. This sequence encodes CAGPPLTVSSYNEQFF.